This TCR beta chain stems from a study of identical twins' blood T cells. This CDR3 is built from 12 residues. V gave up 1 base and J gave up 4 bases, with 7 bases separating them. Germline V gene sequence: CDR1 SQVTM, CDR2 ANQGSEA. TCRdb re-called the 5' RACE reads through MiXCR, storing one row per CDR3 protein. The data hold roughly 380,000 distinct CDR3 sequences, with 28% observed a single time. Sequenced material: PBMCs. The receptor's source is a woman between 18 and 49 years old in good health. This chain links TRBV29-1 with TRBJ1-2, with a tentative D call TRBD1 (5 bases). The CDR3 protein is CSVEAQGYGYTF. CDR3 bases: TGCAGCGTTGAAGCGCAGGGCTATGGCTACACCTTC.